These 26 T cell receptor beta chains were all obtained from the same sample, sequenced in a study of blood T cell repertoires in COVID-19. Assay: immunoSEQ multiplex PCR; the TCRdb copy retains only in-frame clones and omits some. The repertoire consists of 200,000 or so clones, with approximately 86% occurring once and the leading ten covering 2.1%. What was sequenced was peripheral blood. These receptors all stem from a man aged 65-85 years with active or convalescent COVID-19.

This chain connects TRBV25-1 to TRBJ1-3; 9 bases agree with TRBD1. With 3 bases clipped from V and 2 bases from J, the junction kept 2 bases outside the gene matches. CDR1 is MGHDK and CDR2 is SYGVNS in the germline V gene. The CDR3 length is 15 residues. The CDR3 sequence is CASSEGQGTGNTIYF. As DNA, the CDR3 is TGTGCCAGCAGTGAGGGACAGGGAACTGGAAACACCATATATTTT.

The V and J genes are TRBV14 and TRBJ2-5; D may be TRBD2 (5 bases). Trimming left V 4 bases short and J 7 bases short, with 10 bases between. Germline CDR1 is SGHDN and CDR2 is FVKESK. The CDR3 is 12 residues long. The CDR3 nucleotides read TGTGCCAGCAGCCTCCTCGGGGTGACCCAGTACTTC. As protein: CASSLLGVTQYF.

The gene calls are TRBV7-9 and TRBJ2-7, with 9 positions matching TRBD1. J lost 6 bases, V lost 5 bases, and 5 bases had no gene match. Per germline, CDR1 SEHNR and CDR2 FQNEAQ (reference sequence). This CDR3 comprises 13 residues. The CDR3 reads CASSPPDRGEQYF. As DNA, the CDR3 is TGTGCCAGCAGCCCCCCGGACAGGGGCGAGCAGTACTTC.

This clone was detected once. The gene calls are TRBV30 and TRBJ2-3; D gene unclear. The germline gives CDR1 GTSNPN, CDR2 SVGIG (reference sequence). The CDR3 sequence is 14 residues long. The V and J ends lost 0 bases and 0 bases respectively, with 7 bases between them. The CDR3, as DNA: TGTGCCTGGAGTGTCGCTACTAGCACAGATACGCAGTATTTT. The encoded protein is CAWSVATSTDTQYF.

V and J are TRBV14 and TRBJ2-3, with 7 nucleotides matching TRBD1. V lost 2 bases and J lost 2; bases outside the gene matches: 7. The CDR3 runs 16 residues. Germline values: CDR1 SGHDN, CDR2 FVKESK. The CDR3 DNA reads as TGTGCCAGCAGCCAAAGACCGGGACAGCTCACAGATACGCAGTATTTT. This translates into CASSQRPGQLTDTQYF.

The count of this clone is one. V is TRBV15 and J is TRBJ2-5; D is possibly TRBD2 (7 bases). Deletions cut 0 bases from V and 5 bases from J, with 16 bases between. Germline CDR1 is LNHNV and CDR2 is YYDKDF (reference sequence). CDR3 length: 16 amino acids. DNA for the CDR3: TGTGCCACCAGCAGAGATGTCCAGGGCGGGGGCGAGACCCAGTACTTC. It codes for CATSRDVQGGGETQYF.

The chain carries TRBV6-2 or TRBV6-3 and TRBJ1-5, with 9 bases aligning to TRBD1. V lost 5 bases, J lost 2 bases, and 13 bases stayed unmatched. Per germline, CDR1 MNHEY and CDR2 SVGEGT. The CDR3 has 18 residues. CDR3 residues: CASSTYRDREGGNQPQHF. The CDR3 DNA reads as TGTGCCAGCAGTACCTACCGGGACAGGGAAGGTGGCAATCAGCCCCAGCATTTT.

The gene calls are TRBV30 and TRBJ1-6, with 7 positions matching TRBD1. The length of the CDR3 is 13 residues. The junction had 5 bases not matched to a gene; V was cut back by 0 bases and J by 12 bases. In germline, CDR1 is GTSNPN, CDR2 SVGIG (reference sequence). The CDR3 nucleotides are TGTGCCTGGAGTGTACGAGGGGGCGGACCCCTCCACTTT. It codes for CAWSVRGGGPLHF.

The rearrangement links TRBV7-9 to TRBJ2-4, with D tentatively TRBD1 (5 bases). The CDR3 is 17 residues long. V was pared by 2 bases and J by 5 bases, with 19 bases between. Germline V lookup: CDR1 SEHNR, CDR2 FQNEAQ (reference sequence). The CDR3 loop reads CASSLLGEPGWENIQYF. In DNA form, the CDR3 reads TGTGCCAGCAGCTTATTAGGGGAACCCGGCTGGGAAAACATTCAGTACTTC.

V usage is TRBV24-1 and J usage is TRBJ1-1, with TRBD1 identical over 9 bases. Germline values: CDR1 KGHDR, CDR2 SFDVKD. The V segment lost 4 bases and the J segment 0 bases; nucleotides outside the gene matches: 8. The CDR3 is made up of 17 amino acids. This CDR3 reads CATSDLPGQGLNTEAFF. In DNA, the CDR3 is TGTGCCACCAGTGACCTACCGGGACAGGGACTGAACACTGAAGCTTTCTTT.

As to this clone: One end of the junction varies from germline; a read error may be responsible. The chain recombines TRBV5-6 with TRBJ1-1; D is unclear. The CDR3 covers 11 residues. Germline V gene lookup returns CDR1 SGHDT and CDR2 YYEEEE. In DNA, the CDR3 is TGTGCCAGCAGGCAATCCAGCGCAGAGGTCTTT. Amino acid sequence: CASRQSSAEVF.

This sequence joins TRBV25-1 and TRBJ2-1; TRBD2 aligns across 12 bases. From germline, CDR1 is MGHDK and CDR2 SYGVNS. The CDR3 runs 16 residues. The ends lost 4 bases at V and 7 bases at J; junction bases unmatched: 8. DNA of the CDR3: TGTGCCAGCAGTGCCAGGACTAGCGGGAATATAAATGAGCAGTTCTTC. It translates to CASSARTSGNINEQFF. The whole variable domain, remainder taken from reference TRBV25-1 and TRBJ2-1, is EADIYQTPRYLVIGTGKKITLECSQTMGHDKMYWYQQDPGMELHLIHYSYGVNSTEKGDLSSESTVSRIRTEHFPLTLESARPSHTSQYLCASSARTSGNINEQFFGPGTRLTVL.

This clone is a singleton in its sample. The chain combines TRBV3-1 (or the pseudogene TRBV3-2) with TRBJ1-1, with no clear D. V gave up 3 bases and J gave up 10 bases, with 9 bases separating them. CDR3 length: 11 amino acids. In germline, CDR1 is LGHDT, CDR2 YNNKEL (reference sequence). The CDR3 protein is CASSQGRGAFF. As DNA, the CDR3 is TGTGCCAGCAGCCAGGGCCGGGGAGCTTTCTTT.

V gene TRBV7-8 combines with J gene TRBJ1-3, with 8 nucleotides matching TRBD1. Germline V gene lookup returns CDR1 SGHVS and CDR2 FQNEAQ. The CDR3 length is 16 residues. Trimming cost V 7 bases and J 3 bases; bases outside gene matches: 11. CDR3 loop: CASKLTQGAGGNTIYF. The DNA for the CDR3 is TGTGCCAGCAAACTCACGCAGGGGGCGGGTGGAAACACCATATATTTT.

V and J are TRBV30 and TRBJ1-1; TRBD1 might be the D (5 bases). Trimming stripped 8 bases from V and 0 bases from J, with 22 bases between. The CDR3 has 16 amino acids. Germline V gene lookup returns CDR1 GTSNPN and CDR2 SVGIG (reference sequence). The CDR3 DNA is TGTGCCCTGGTTATTTTAAGGGGTCGCATGAACACTGAAGCTTTCTTT. Protein sequence: CALVILRGRMNTEAFF.

The rearrangement links TRBV28 to TRBJ2-7; TRBD2 aligns across 8 bases. The CDR3 sequence is 17 residues long. Germline CDR1 reads MDHEN; CDR2 reads SYDVKM. V lost 3 bases and J lost 1; bases outside the gene matches: 11. CDR3 in DNA: TGTGCCAGCAGTTTCATCGGGCTAGCGGGCGCGTCCTACGAGCAGTACTTC. Its translation is CASSFIGLAGASYEQYF.

This CDR3 is CASSAGTGGWSNQPQHF. CDR3 DNA: TGTGCCAGCAGCGCCGGGACAGGGGGTTGGAGCAATCAGCCCCAGCATTTT. This sequence joins TRBV2 and TRBJ1-5; TRBD1 matches at 11 bases. Trimming took 6 bases from V and 1 from J; bases not matched to a gene: 8. CDR1 and CDR2 (germline): SNHLY, FYNNEI. The CDR3 has 17 residues.

This rearrangement joins TRBV3-1 (or the pseudogene TRBV3-2) to TRBJ1-1, with a possible D match to TRBD1 (5 bases). Trimming removed 3 bases from V and 1 base from J, with 9 bases in between. Germline lookup yields CDR1 LGHDT and CDR2 YNNKEL (reference sequence). This CDR3 has 14 amino acids. CDR3 region: CASSQKGQNTEAFF. The CDR3 bases are TGTGCCAGCAGCCAGAAAGGACAGAACACTGAAGCTTTCTTT.

The chain recombines TRBV30 with TRBJ1-2, with TRBD1 identical over 10 bases. This CDR3 comprises 15 residues. Germline V gives CDR1 GTSNPN, CDR2 SVGIG (reference sequence). Trimming took 0 bases from V and 8 from J; bases not matched to a gene: 9. This CDR3 is CAWSVARGQGKGYTF. DNA for the CDR3: TGTGCCTGGAGTGTCGCCCGGGGACAGGGGAAGGGCTACACCTTC.

In its sample, this clone was seen once. This chain uses TRBV25-1 with TRBJ2-2, with D possibly matching TRBD2 (6 bases). Germline loops: CDR1 MGHDK, CDR2 SYGVNS. This CDR3 comprises 15 residues. V was clipped by 3 bases and J by 7 bases, with 15 bases between them. The CDR3 region is CASSDRRDRGGELFF. DNA of the CDR3: TGTGCCAGCAGTGATCGGCGGGATCGCGGCGGGGAGCTGTTTTTT.

The chain employs TRBV10-3 and TRBJ1-1; no firm D call. CDR1 ENHRY and CDR2 SYGVKD come from the germline V gene. CDR3 length: 13 amino acids. The V end was cut by 3 bases, the J end by 5 bases, with 10 bases between. As DNA, the CDR3 is TGTGCCATCAGTGAAGGAGTTGTGACTGAAGCTTTCTTT. Protein: CAISEGVVTEAFF.

The V gene is TRBV11-2, the J gene TRBJ2-5, with 9 positions matching TRBD2. Germline-derived CDR1 and CDR2 are SGHAT and FQNNGV. V was pared by 0 bases and J by 5 bases, with 7 bases of the junction left unmatched. The CDR3 contains 16 residues. CDR3 nucleotide sequence: TGTGCCAGCAGCTTAGATTCCGGACTAGCGAGCGAGACCCAGTACTTC. It yields the protein CASSLDSGLASETQYF.

The J gene is TRBJ2-1, the V gene TRBV24-1; 8 bases agree with TRBD2. Germline CDR1 KGHDR, CDR2 SFDVKD. V gave up 4 bases and J gave up 1 base; unmatched junction bases: 8. CDR3 size: 17 residues. Here the CDR3 DNA reads TGTGCCACCAGTGACCCCTCGGCGGGGGGATCCTACAATGAGCAGTTCTTC. Translating it yields CATSDPSAGGSYNEQFF.

This clone was detected only a few times. The chain is built from TRBV29-1 and TRBJ1-3; TRBD1 matches at 7 bases. This CDR3 is built from 12 residues. CDR1 is SQVTM, CDR2 ANQGSEA, per germline. V lost 4 bases, J lost 7 bases, and 4 bases stayed unmatched. The CDR3 spells CSVVAGGNTIYF. DNA for the CDR3: TGCAGCGTTGTGGCAGGGGGTAACACCATATATTTT.

The gene calls are TRBV11-2 and TRBJ2-7, with a possible D match to TRBD2 (6 bases). The CDR3 has 15 residues. Germline V lookup: CDR1 SGHAT, CDR2 FQNNGV. Trimming pared 5 bases from V and 5 bases from J, leaving 19 bases between. CDR3 amino acids: CASSLLTSYSDEQYF. As DNA, the CDR3 is TGTGCCAGCAGCCTGTTGACTAGTTATTCCGACGAGCAGTACTTC.

The CDR3 sequence is CASRSFGGRGTDTQYF. The CDR3 nucleotides read TGTGCCAGCAGGTCGTTCGGCGGGAGAGGCACAGATACGCAGTATTTT. The V gene is TRBV27, the J gene TRBJ2-3, with 7 bases lining up with TRBD2. Germline assignment: CDR1 MNHEY and CDR2 SMNVEV (reference sequence). CDR3 size: 16 residues. The junction had 10 bases not matched to a gene; V was cut back by 6 bases and J by 1 base.